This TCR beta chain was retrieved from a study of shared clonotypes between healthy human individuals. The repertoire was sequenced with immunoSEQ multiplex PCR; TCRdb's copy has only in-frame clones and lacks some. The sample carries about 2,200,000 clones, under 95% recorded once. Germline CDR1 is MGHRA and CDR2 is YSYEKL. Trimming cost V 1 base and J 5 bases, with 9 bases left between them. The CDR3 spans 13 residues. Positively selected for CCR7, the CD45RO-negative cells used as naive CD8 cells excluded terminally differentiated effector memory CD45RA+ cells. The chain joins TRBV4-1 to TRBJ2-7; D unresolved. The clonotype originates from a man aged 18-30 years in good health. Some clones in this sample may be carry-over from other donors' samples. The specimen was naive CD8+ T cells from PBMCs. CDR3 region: CASSQVIADEQYF. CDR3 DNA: TGCGCCAGCAGCCAAGTAATTGCGGACGAGCAGTACTTC.